This T cell receptor beta chain emerged from a study of T cell responses to AZD1222 COVID-19 vaccine. Germline V lookup: CDR1 GTSNPN, CDR2 SVGIG (reference sequence). V lost 2 bases to trimming and J lost 8 bases, with 9 bases between them. The CDR3 loop spans 12 amino acids. Assay used: immunoSEQ multiplex PCR; TCRdb lists only in-frame clones, some missing. Of more than 85,000 clones in the sample, 70% to 90% were seen once. The source is an adult in good health. The sample consisted of peripheral blood, taken on day 0 of MenACWY control vaccination. V is TRBV30 and J is TRBJ1-4; D remains ambiguous. The CDR3 is CAWSQAWEKLFF. In DNA form, the CDR3 reads TGTGCCTGGAGTCAGGCTTGGGAAAAACTGTTTTTT.